These T cell receptor beta chains were read from a single sample in a study of T cells in Graves' hyperthyroidism and ophthalmopathy. TCRdb redid the calling of the multiplex PCR reads with MiXCR, one entry per CDR3 protein. The sample lists some 400,000 distinct CDR3 sequences, more than 11% occurring once. The material sequenced was blood. These TCRs come from a woman aged 55-69 years with Graves' hyperthyroidism. Each CDR3 is given with its conserved first and last residue. The order of the fields is CDR3 DNA, CDR3 protein, clone size, D gene, V gene, J gene. A D gene is named only where the DNA matches it firmly. Rows may omit the clone size; those that give it use once, few, many or a size class.

TGTGCCAGCAGTGGACTAGCGGGAGGTTACGAGCAGTACTTC	CASSGLAGGYEQYF	many	TRBD2	TRBV12-3/TRBV12-4	TRBJ2-7
TGCGCCAGCAGTGAGGGGGGTAGCTCCTACGAGCAGTACTTC	CASSEGGSSYEQYF	few	NA	TRBV10-1	TRBJ2-7
TGTGCCAGCAGCCCTCTAGGGACTAGCGGGAGTCGCGAGCAGTACTTC	CASSPLGTSGSREQYF	many	TRBD2	TRBV12-3/TRBV12-4	TRBJ2-7
TGTGCCGGACACCGGACGAGGCTAAAAGAGCAGTACTTC	CAGHRTRLKEQYF	many	NA	TRBV30	TRBJ2-7
TGTGCCAGCAGTGAAACTTGGGACCTCAACTATGGCTACACCTTC	CASSETWDLNYGYTF	NA	NA	TRBV6-1	TRBJ1-2
TGTGCCAGCAGTTCGGACAGGGGGGGTTTCAAGGGTTACAATGAGCAGTTCTTC	CASSSDRGGFKGYNEQFF	NA	TRBD1	TRBV7-9	TRBJ2-1
TGTGCCAGCGGTGAAAGATCGGGAGGGTACAATGAGCAGTTCTTC	CASGERSGGYNEQFF	few	TRBD2	TRBV2	TRBJ2-1
TGTGCCAGCAGGCCTACCCCGGGACAGCGTAATTCACCCCTCCACTTT	CASRPTPGQRNSPLHF	many	TRBD1	TRBV12-3/TRBV12-4	TRBJ1-6
TGTGCCAGCAGCTTAGACCCCGACAGCGGGAGTAGCAATGAGCAGTTCTTC	CASSLDPDSGSSNEQFF	NA	TRBD2	TRBV11-2	TRBJ2-1
TGTGCCAGCAGTTTCTTCCGGCTTCGACGGATAACTAACTATGGCTACACCTTC	CASSFFRLRRITNYGYTF	NA	NA	TRBV28	TRBJ1-2
TGTGCCAGCAGCTCAAGCGGGGCAGCCGAGCAGTACTTC	CASSSSGAAEQYF	few	TRBD2	TRBV7-2	TRBJ2-7
TGTGCCAGCAGCGTAGCTACTTGGGGGCCCCAAGCTTTCTTT	CASSVATWGPQAFF	many	NA	TRBV9	TRBJ1-1
TGTGCCAGCAGCGGGATCGACACCGGGGAGCTGTTTTTT	CASSGIDTGELFF	NA	NA	TRBV7-3	TRBJ2-2
TGTGCCAGCAGCTTGATGAGCGGGAGCTACAATGAGCAGTTCTTC	CASSLMSGSYNEQFF	many	TRBD2	TRBV7-2	TRBJ2-1
TGTGCCGCGGGGACAGGGAGCACTGAAGCTTTCTTT	CAAGTGSTEAFF	many	TRBD1	TRBV11-2	TRBJ1-1
TGTGCCTGGAGCCTCATTAGCGGCCACAATGAGCAGTTCTTC	CAWSLISGHNEQFF	many	NA	TRBV30	TRBJ2-1
TGTGCCAGCAGTTCGCCCCCGGGGCACTACGAGCAGTACTTC	CASSSPPGHYEQYF	many	NA	TRBV28	TRBJ2-7
TGTGCCAGCAGCTCCGGGACTAGCGCAGATACGCAGTATTTT	CASSSGTSADTQYF	many	TRBD2	TRBV7-9	TRBJ2-3
TGCAGTGCTAGACCCGGGGGCCCCATCACAGATACGCAGTATTTT	CSARPGGPITDTQYF	many	NA	TRBV20-1	TRBJ2-3
TGCAGTGCTAGAGATTTGGGGAGCTCCTACGAGCAGTACTTC	CSARDLGSSYEQYF	many	NA	TRBV20-1	TRBJ2-7
TGTGCCAACAGTAGGGGTGCCTCTGGGGCCAACGTCCTGACTTTC	CANSRGASGANVLTF	NA	NA	TRBV27	TRBJ2-6
TGTGCCAGCAGCTTGGACAGGGTTGAGGAAAAACTGTTTTTT	CASSLDRVEEKLFF	NA	NA	TRBV5-5	TRBJ1-4
TGTGCCAGCAGCTTAAAGGGACAGGGGGCAACTGAAGCTTTCTTT	CASSLKGQGATEAFF	many	TRBD1	TRBV7-3	TRBJ1-1
TGTGCCAGCAGTTTGTGGGGGGAGGCCACAGATACGCAGTATTTT	CASSLWGEATDTQYF	NA	NA	TRBV27	TRBJ2-3
TGCAGTGCTGTAGACAGGGGGAACGACGAGCAGTACTTC	CSAVDRGNDEQYF	many	TRBD1	TRBV20-1	TRBJ2-7
TGCAGTGCTAGAGATCCTAGCGGGAGTTATTCTAAGACCCAGTACTTC	CSARDPSGSYSKTQYF	NA	TRBD2	TRBV20-1	TRBJ2-5
TGTGCCAGCAGCTTGCAGGGAAGCACTGAAGCTTTCTTT	CASSLQGSTEAFF	many	NA	TRBV11-2	TRBJ1-1
TGTGCCAGCAGCTTTAAAGATTCACCCCTCCACTTT	CASSFKDSPLHF	many	NA	TRBV5-8	TRBJ1-6
TGCGCCAGCAGCATCGCTATAGGAGGGGGTTACACTGAAGCTTTCTTT	CASSIAIGGGYTEAFF	many	NA	TRBV5-1	TRBJ1-1
TGTGCCAGCAGCTCGAGACAAGGCACTGAAGCTTTCTTT	CASSSRQGTEAFF	NA	NA	TRBV7-9	TRBJ1-1
TGTGCCAGCAGCAGTAGACTAGCGGGGAGAGAAGAGACCCAGTACTTC	CASSSRLAGREETQYF	many	TRBD2	TRBV11-3	TRBJ2-5
TGTGCCAGCAGCTTAGAGGGTGTTACCTACAATGAGCAGTTCTTC	CASSLEGVTYNEQFF	few	NA	TRBV11-2	TRBJ2-1
TGTGCCAGCAGTGATGACAGGGGGGCTGGGGCCAACGTCCTGACTTTC	CASSDDRGAGANVLTF	many	TRBD1	TRBV2	TRBJ2-6
TGCGCCAGCGTCCGACAGCACCAAGAGACCCAGTACTTC	CASVRQHQETQYF	few	NA	TRBV10-1	TRBJ2-5
TGCAGTGCACCGCTTAGCGGGGTTGCAGATACGCAGTATTTT	CSAPLSGVADTQYF	many	TRBD2	TRBV20-1	TRBJ2-3
TGTGCCAGCAGCTTAACCGGGACTAGCGTAAATGAGCAGTTCTTC	CASSLTGTSVNEQFF	many	TRBD2	TRBV7-9	TRBJ2-1
TGTGCCAGCACCAATCTCGGGGTGGCCGGGGAGCTGTTTTTT	CASTNLGVAGELFF	many	NA	TRBV11-3	TRBJ2-2
TGCAGCGTTGAGCGGACCTGGCGATCCGAGCAGTTCTTC	CSVERTWRSEQFF	many	NA	TRBV29-1	TRBJ2-1
TGTGCCAGCAGCCCCCGGGTAGGGGAGAGTGGCTACACCTTC	CASSPRVGESGYTF	NA	NA	TRBV3-1	TRBJ1-2
TGTGCCAGCAGCTTAACTCGGACTAGCTACAATGAGCAGTTCTTC	CASSLTRTSYNEQFF	many	TRBD2	TRBV7-3	TRBJ2-1
TGTGCCAGCAGTACCGGGACAGGAGGGCCAGATACGCAGTATTTT	CASSTGTGGPDTQYF	many	TRBD1	TRBV12-3/TRBV12-4	TRBJ2-3